The 15 T cell receptor beta chains given below trace back to one sample, sequenced in a study of T cell responses to AZD1222 COVID-19 vaccine. Assay: immunoSEQ multiplex PCR; the TCRdb copy retains only in-frame clones and omits some. The table records roughly 100,000 clones, roughly nine tenths of them present only once. The sequences come from peripheral blood, collected 28 days after the second AZD1222 dose. These receptor sequences come from an adult who received the AZD1222 COVID-19 vaccine.

The genes are TRBV7-9 and TRBJ1-6; no clear D gene. Trimming removed 2 bases at V and 7 bases at J, with 9 bases between. In germline, CDR1 is SEHNR, CDR2 FQNEAQ (reference sequence). This CDR3 comprises 14 residues. The CDR3 DNA reads as TGTGCCAGCAGCTTAACCGGGTTCAATTCACCCCTCCACTTT. Translated: CASSLTGFNSPLHF.

J is TRBJ1-3 and V is TRBV18, with 10 bases that match TRBD1. The CDR3 sequence is 19 residues long. CDR1 and CDR2 (germline): KGHSH, LQKENI. Trimming removed 1 base from V and 0 bases from J; junction bases left unmatched: 9. In nucleotides, the CDR3 is TGTGCCAGCTCACCACTAGGAAGCGGACAGGGGGTCTCTGGAAACACCATATATTTT. It specifies CASSPLGSGQGVSGNTIYF.

This chain links TRBV6-5 with TRBJ2-7, with a weak D call TRBD1 (6 bases). This CDR3 has 14 residues. In germline, CDR1 is MNHEY, CDR2 SVGAGI. Trimming took 5 bases from V and 0 from J, leaving 11 bases between them. DNA of the CDR3: TGTGCCAGCAGTAAGACAGGAAGCTCCTACGAGCAGTACTTC. It translates to CASSKTGSSYEQYF.

The chain carries TRBV7-2 and TRBJ2-1; TRBD2 might be the D (6 bases). This CDR3 contains 14 residues. Germline assignment: CDR1 SGHTA and CDR2 FQGNSA. Trimming shortened V by 2 bases and J by 6 bases, and 11 bases separated the two germline ends. In DNA form, the CDR3 reads TGTGCCAGCAGCTTACCCCCTAGCGCCAATGAGCAGTTCTTC. Translated, it gives CASSLPPSANEQFF.

V and J are TRBV27 and TRBJ1-2, with 8 bases aligning to TRBD1. Germline trimming cut 2 bases from V and 8 bases from J; bases unmatched to any gene: 16. The CDR3 consists of 17 residues. Germline CDR1 is MNHEY and CDR2 is SMNVEV (reference sequence). The CDR3 sequence is CASSLTGQGKRVGGYTF. CDR3 DNA sequence: TGTGCCAGCAGTTTAACCGGACAGGGTAAAAGGGTGGGAGGCTACACCTTC.

The CDR3 sequence: CASSRNRDGTEAFF. CDR3 bases: TGCGCCAGCAGCAGGAACAGGGATGGCACTGAAGCTTTCTTT. This chain connects TRBV5-1 to TRBJ1-1; a weak D match, TRBD1 (6 bases). The length of the CDR3 is 14 residues. Looked up from germline, CDR1 is SGHRS and CDR2 is YFSETQ. Trimming shortened V by 4 bases and J by 4 bases, and 14 bases separated the two germline ends.

CDR3: CASSQGGDGEKLFF. Here the CDR3 DNA reads TGTGCCAGCAGTCAGGGGGGGGACGGCGAAAAACTGTTTTTT. The chain links TRBV28 to TRBJ1-4, with TRBD1 matching over 7 bases. This CDR3 comprises 14 residues. Germline CDR1 and CDR2: MDHEN and SYDVKM. V was pared by 5 bases and J by 8 bases, with 8 bases of the junction left unmatched.

The genes are TRBV2 and TRBJ1-2, with D possibly being TRBD1 (5 bases). The length of the CDR3 is 14 residues. V was clipped by 0 bases and J by 4 bases, with 9 bases between them. Germline lookup yields CDR1 SNHLY and CDR2 FYNNEI. The DNA of the CDR3 is TGTGCCAGCAGTGAAGCGCGGGGGACCTATGGCTACACCTTC. Residues: CASSEARGTYGYTF.

The table lists this clone with a count of one. V is TRBV21-1 and J is TRBJ1-3. TRBV21-1 is recorded as a pseudogene. The CDR3 covers 15 residues. In DNA, the CDR3 is TGTGCCAGCCTCCAAAGAGGGGTAGGTGGAAACACCATATATTTT. Translated: CASLQRGVGGNTIYF.

The chain carries TRBV5-1 and TRBJ2-3, with 9 bases fitting TRBD1. CDR1 is SGHRS, CDR2 YFSETQ, per germline. The CDR3 totals 16 residues. The J segment lost 5 bases and the V segment lost 4 bases, leaving 11 bases of the junction unmatched. This chain's CDR3 is CASSPGQGIWVDTQYF. In nucleotides, the CDR3 is TGCGCCAGCAGCCCCGGACAGGGGATTTGGGTAGATACGCAGTATTTT.

The rearrangement links TRBV11-2 to TRBJ1-1; D possibly corresponds to TRBD1 (6 bases). Per germline, CDR1 SGHAT and CDR2 FQNNGV. This CDR3 is built from 14 residues. V dropped 6 bases and J dropped 4 bases, with 15 bases sitting between them. CDR3 loop: CASSPIQGVTEAFF. As DNA, the CDR3 is TGTGCCAGCAGTCCTATACAGGGAGTCACTGAAGCTTTCTTT.

V usage is TRBV18 and J usage is TRBJ1-6, with TRBD1 as a possible D gene (5 bases). V lost 3 bases and J lost 8, with 14 bases in between. The CDR3 is 15 residues long. The germline gives CDR1 KGHSH, CDR2 LQKENI. CDR3 DNA: TGTGCCAGCTCACCGGGAGGGGCGGGTGATTCACCCCTCCACTTT. Translating gives CASSPGGAGDSPLHF.

The rearrangement joins TRBV7-2 to TRBJ1-2; D remains unclear. Trimming took 1 base from V and 3 from J, leaving 9 bases between them. CDR3 size: 14 residues. The germline gives CDR1 SGHTA, CDR2 FQGNSA. CDR3 in amino acids: CASSLGQAYYGYTF. For the CDR3, the DNA is TGTGCCAGCAGCTTAGGGCAGGCCTACTATGGCTACACCTTC.

The chain uses TRBV29-1 and TRBJ2-7; 8 nucleotides line up with TRBD1. The CDR3 contains 13 residues. The germline gives CDR1 SQVTM, CDR2 ANQGSEA. Germline trimming cut 6 bases from V and 3 bases from J; bases unmatched to any gene: 7. The CDR3 loop is CSVGQEPYYEQYF. CDR3 in DNA: TGCAGCGTGGGACAGGAGCCATACTACGAGCAGTACTTC.

The chain carries TRBV28 and TRBJ2-1; tentative D call: TRBD2 (6 bases). The CDR3 consists of 16 residues. Trimming cost V 5 bases and J 5 bases, with 19 bases left between them. Looked up from germline, CDR1 is MDHEN and CDR2 is SYDVKM. CDR3 nucleotide sequence: TGTGCCAGCAGTGACGAGGAGGGCTGGAACAACAATGAGCAGTTCTTC. This codes for CASSDEEGWNNNEQFF.